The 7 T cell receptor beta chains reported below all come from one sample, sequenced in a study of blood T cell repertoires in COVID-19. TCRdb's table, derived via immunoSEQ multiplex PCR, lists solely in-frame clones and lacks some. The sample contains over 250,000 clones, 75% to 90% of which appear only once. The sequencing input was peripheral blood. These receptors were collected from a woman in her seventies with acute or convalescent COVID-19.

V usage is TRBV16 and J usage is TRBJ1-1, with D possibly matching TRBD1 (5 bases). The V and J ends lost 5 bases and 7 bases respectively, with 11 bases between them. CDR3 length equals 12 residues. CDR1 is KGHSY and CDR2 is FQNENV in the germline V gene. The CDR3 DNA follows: TGTGCCAGCAGCTCGACAGAAAATGAAGCTTTCTTT. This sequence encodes CASSSTENEAFF.

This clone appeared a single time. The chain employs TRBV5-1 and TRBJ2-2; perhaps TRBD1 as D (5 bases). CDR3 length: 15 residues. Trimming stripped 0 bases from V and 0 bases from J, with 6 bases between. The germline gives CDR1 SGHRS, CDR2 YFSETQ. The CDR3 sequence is CASSLARANTGELFF. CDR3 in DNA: TGCGCCAGCAGCTTGGCCAGGGCGAACACCGGGGAGCTGTTTTTT.

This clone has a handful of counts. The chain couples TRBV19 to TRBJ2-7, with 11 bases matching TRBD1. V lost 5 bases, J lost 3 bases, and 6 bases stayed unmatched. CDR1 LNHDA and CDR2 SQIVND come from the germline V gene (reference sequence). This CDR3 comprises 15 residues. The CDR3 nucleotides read TGTGCCAGTAGTTACGGGACAGGGGGATACTACGAGCAGTACTTC. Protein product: CASSYGTGGYYEQYF.

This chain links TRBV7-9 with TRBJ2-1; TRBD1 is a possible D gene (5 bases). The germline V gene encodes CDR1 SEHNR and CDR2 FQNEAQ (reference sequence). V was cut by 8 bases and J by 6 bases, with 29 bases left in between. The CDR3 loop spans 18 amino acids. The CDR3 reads CASVQRPWGRSRTNEQFF. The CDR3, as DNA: TGTGCCAGCGTCCAACGACCCTGGGGCAGGAGCAGAACCAATGAGCAGTTCTTC.

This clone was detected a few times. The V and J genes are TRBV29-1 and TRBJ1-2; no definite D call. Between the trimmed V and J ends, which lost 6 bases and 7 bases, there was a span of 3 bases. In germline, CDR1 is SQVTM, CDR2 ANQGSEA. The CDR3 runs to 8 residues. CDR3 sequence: CSVSGYTF. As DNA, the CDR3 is TGCAGCGTGAGTGGCTACACCTTC.

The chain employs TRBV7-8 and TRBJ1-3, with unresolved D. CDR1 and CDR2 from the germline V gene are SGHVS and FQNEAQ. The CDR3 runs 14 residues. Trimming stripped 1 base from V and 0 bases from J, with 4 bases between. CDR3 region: CASSLGLSGNTIYF. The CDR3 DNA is TGTGCCAGCAGCTTAGGTCTCTCTGGAAACACCATATATTTT.

CDR3 sequence reads: CASSLSAGVGGYYGYTF. The CDR3 nucleotides are TGTGCCAGCAGCCTTAGCGCGGGGGTAGGGGGATACTATGGCTACACCTTC. The chain employs TRBV3-1 (or the pseudogene TRBV3-2) and TRBJ1-2; D might be TRBD1 (6 bases). Trimming left V 4 bases short and J 3 bases short, with 21 bases between. Germline V gives CDR1 LGHDT, CDR2 YNNKEL (reference sequence). This CDR3 is built from 17 residues.